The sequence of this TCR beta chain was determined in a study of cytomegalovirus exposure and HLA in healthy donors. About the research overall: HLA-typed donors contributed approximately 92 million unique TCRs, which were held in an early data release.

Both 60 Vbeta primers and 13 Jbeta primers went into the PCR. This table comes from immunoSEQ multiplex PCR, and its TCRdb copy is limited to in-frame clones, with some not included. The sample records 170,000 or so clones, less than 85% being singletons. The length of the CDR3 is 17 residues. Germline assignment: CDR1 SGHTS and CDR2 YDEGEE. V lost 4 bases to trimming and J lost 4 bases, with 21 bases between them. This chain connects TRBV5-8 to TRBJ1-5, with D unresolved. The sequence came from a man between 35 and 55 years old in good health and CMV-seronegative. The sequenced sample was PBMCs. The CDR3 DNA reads TGTGCCAGCAGCCTAGTGGCGGGGATGTTTTTTAATCAGCCCCAGCATTTT. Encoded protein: CASSLVAGMFFNQPQHF.